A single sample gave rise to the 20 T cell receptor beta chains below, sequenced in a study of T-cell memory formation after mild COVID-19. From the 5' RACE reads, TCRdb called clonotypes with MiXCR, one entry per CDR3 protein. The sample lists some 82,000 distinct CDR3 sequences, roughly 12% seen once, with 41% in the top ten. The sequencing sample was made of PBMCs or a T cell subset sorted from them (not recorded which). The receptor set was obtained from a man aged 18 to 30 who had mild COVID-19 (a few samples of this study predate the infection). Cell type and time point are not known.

This CDR3 reads CASSYGTGVLYEQYF. The CDR3 DNA follows: TGCGCCAGCAGCTACGGGACAGGGGTCTTATACGAGCAGTACTTC. This rearrangement joins TRBV5-1 to TRBJ2-7; TRBD1 agrees at 10 bases. Germline V CDR1 and CDR2: SGHRS, YFSETQ. J lost 4 bases, V lost 3 bases, and 7 bases had no gene match. The CDR3 spans 15 residues.

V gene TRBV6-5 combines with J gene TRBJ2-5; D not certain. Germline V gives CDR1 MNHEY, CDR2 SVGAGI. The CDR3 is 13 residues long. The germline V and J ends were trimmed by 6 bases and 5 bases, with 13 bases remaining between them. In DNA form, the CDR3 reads TGTGCCAGCAGCAACGGCCTGGCGGAGACCCAGTACTTC. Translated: CASSNGLAETQYF.

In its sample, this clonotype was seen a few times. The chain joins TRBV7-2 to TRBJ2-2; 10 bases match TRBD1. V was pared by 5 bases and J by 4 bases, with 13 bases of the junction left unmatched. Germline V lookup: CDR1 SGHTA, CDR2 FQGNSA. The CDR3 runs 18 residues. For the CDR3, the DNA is TGTGCCAGCAGCGCCCGGGGGGACAGGGGACTCACCACCGGGGAGCTGTTTTTT. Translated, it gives CASSARGDRGLTTGELFF.

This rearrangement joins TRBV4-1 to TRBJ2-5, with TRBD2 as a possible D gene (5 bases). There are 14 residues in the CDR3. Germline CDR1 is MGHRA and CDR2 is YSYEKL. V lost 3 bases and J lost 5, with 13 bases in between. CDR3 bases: TGCGCCAGCAGCCAGGCCGGACTGAAGGAGACCCAGTACTTC. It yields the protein CASSQAGLKETQYF.

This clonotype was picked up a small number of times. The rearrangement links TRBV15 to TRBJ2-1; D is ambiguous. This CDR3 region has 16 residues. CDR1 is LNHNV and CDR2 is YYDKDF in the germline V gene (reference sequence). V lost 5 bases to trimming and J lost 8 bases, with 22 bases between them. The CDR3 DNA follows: TGTGCCACCAGCGGAAAGGACGGACCGTCACCATATGAGCAGTTCTTC. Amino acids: CATSGKDGPSPYEQFF.

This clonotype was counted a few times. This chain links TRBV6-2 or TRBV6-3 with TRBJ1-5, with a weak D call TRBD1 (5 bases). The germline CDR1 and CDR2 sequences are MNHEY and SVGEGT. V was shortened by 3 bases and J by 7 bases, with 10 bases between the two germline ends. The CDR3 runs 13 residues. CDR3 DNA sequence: TGTGCCAGCAGTTATCCGGGGGAACAGCCCCAGCATTTT. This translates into CASSYPGEQPQHF.

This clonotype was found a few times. CDR3 sequence reads: CASSVYNGNTGELFF. The CDR3 DNA sequence: TGTGCCAGCAGCGTGTACAACGGTAACACCGGGGAGCTGTTTTTT. The chain employs TRBV3-1 and TRBJ2-2, with no clear D. Germline V gene lookup returns CDR1 LGHDT and CDR2 YNNKEL (reference sequence). The CDR3 totals 15 residues. The V and J ends lost 5 bases and 2 bases respectively, with 12 bases between them.

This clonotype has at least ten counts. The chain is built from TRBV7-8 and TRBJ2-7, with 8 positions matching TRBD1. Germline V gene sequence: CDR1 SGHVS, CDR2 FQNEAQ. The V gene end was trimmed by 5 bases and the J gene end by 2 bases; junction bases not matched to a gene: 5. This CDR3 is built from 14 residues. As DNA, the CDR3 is TGTGCCAGCAGCCCACAGGGGGAAACCTACGAGCAGTACTTC. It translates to CASSPQGETYEQYF. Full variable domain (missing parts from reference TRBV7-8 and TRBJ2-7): GAGVSQSPRYKVAKRGQDVALRCDPISGHVSLFWYQQALGQGPEFLTYFQNEAQLDKSGLPSDRFFAERPEGSVSTLKIQRTQQEDSAVYLCASSPQGETYEQYFGPGTRLTVT.

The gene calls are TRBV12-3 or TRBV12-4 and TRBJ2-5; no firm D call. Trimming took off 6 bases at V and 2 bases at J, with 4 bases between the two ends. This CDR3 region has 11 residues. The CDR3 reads CASRQQETQYF. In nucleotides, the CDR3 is TGTGCCAGCAGACAACAAGAGACCCAGTACTTC.

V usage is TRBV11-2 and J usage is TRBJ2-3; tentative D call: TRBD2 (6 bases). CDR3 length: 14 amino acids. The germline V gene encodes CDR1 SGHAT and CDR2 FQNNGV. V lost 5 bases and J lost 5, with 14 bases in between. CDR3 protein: CASSRDPGGDTQYF. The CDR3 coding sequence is TGTGCCAGCAGCCGAGATCCCGGGGGAGATACGCAGTATTTT.

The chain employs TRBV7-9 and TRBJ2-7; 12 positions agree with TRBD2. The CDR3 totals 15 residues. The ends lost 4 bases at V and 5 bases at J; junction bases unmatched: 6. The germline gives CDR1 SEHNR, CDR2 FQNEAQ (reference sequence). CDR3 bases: TGTGCCAGCAGCTCCCGACTAGCGGGGGTCCACGAGCAGTACTTC. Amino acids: CASSSRLAGVHEQYF.

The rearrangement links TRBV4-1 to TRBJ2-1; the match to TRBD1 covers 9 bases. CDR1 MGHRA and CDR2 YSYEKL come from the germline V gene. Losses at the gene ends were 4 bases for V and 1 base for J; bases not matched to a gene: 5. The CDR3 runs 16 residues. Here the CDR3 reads CASSRDRGESYNEQFF. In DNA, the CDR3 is TGCGCCAGCAGCCGAGACAGGGGGGAGTCCTACAATGAGCAGTTCTTC.

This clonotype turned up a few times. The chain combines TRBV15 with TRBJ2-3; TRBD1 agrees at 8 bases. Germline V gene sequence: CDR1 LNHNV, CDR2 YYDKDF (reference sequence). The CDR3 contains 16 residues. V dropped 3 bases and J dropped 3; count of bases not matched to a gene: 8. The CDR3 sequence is CATSRAQGAGTDTQYF. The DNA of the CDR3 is TGTGCCACCAGCAGGGCGCAGGGGGCCGGGACAGATACGCAGTATTTT.

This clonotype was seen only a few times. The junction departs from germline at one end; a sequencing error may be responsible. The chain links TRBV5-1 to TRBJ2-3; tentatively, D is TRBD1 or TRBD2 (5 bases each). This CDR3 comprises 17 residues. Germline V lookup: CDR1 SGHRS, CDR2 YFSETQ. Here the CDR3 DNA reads TGCGCCAGCAGCGTGCGTGATATGAGGGTGGACACAGATACACAGTATTTT. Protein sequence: CASSVRDMRVDTDTQYF.

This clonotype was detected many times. DNA of the CDR3: TGTGCCAGCAGCTTAGGGGCTAGCGGGGGGACAGATACGCAGTATTTT. It translates to CASSLGASGGTDTQYF. V is TRBV7-2 and J is TRBJ2-3; 11 nucleotides line up with TRBD2. The germline gives CDR1 SGHTA, CDR2 FQGNSA. With V trimmed by 1 base and J by 3 bases, 3 bases remained unmatched. The CDR3 is 16 amino acids.

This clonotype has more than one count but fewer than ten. The CDR3 here is CASSWPEGIGRDEQYV. The CDR3 nucleotides are TGTGCCAGCAGTTGGCCGGAGGGAATAGGTCGGGACGAGCAGTACGTC. The V gene is TRBV27, the J gene TRBJ2-7; D is possibly TRBD2 (6 bases). The CDR3 consists of 16 residues. V was pared by 4 bases and J by 5 bases, with 21 bases between. Germline V CDR1 and CDR2: MNHEY, SMNVEV (reference sequence).

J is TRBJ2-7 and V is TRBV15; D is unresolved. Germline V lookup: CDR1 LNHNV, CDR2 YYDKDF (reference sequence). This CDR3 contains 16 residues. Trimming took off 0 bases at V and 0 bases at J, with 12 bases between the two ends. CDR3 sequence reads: CATSRDQQASSYEQYF. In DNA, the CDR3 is TGTGCCACCAGCAGAGATCAGCAAGCGAGCTCCTACGAGCAGTACTTC. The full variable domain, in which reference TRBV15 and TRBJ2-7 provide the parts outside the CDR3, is DAMVIQNPRYQVTQFGKPVTLSCSQTLNHNVMYWYQQKSSQAPKLLFHYYDKDFNNEADTPDNFQSRRPNTSFCFLDIRSPGLGDTAMYLCATSRDQQASSYEQYFGPGTRLTVT.

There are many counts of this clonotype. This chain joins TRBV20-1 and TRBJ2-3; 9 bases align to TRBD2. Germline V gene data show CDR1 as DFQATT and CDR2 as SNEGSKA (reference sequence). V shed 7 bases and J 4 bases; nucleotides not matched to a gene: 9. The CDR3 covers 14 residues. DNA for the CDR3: TGCAGTGTCGAGGGCGGGGGGGCGGCAGATACGCAGTATTTT. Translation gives CSVEGGGAADTQYF.

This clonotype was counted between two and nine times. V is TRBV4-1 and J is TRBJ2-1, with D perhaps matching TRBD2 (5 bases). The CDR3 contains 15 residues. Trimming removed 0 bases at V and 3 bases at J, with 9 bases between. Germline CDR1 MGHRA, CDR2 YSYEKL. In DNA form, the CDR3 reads TGCGCCAGCAGCCAAGAAGAGGGAGTCTACAATGAGCAGTTCTTC. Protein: CASSQEEGVYNEQFF.

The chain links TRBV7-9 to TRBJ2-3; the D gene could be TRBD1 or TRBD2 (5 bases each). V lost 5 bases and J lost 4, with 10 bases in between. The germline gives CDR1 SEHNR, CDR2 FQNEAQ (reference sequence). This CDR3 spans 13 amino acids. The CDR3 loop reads CASSPRDADTQYF. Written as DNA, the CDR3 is TGTGCCAGCAGCCCAAGGGACGCAGATACGCAGTATTTT. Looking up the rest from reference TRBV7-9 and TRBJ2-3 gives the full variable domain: DTGVSQNPRHKITKRGQNVTFRCDPISEHNRLYWYRQTLGQGPEFLTYFQNEAQLEKSRLLSDRFSAERPKGSFSTLEIQRTEQGDSAMYLCASSPRDADTQYFGPGTRLTVL.